This TCR beta chain was documented in a study of monozygotic twins with inflammatory bowel disease. Broader study findings: For IBD, no single strong associated signal or clonotype was supported. Relative clonotype sharing with others was diminished in IBD patients versus healthy twins, particularly with disease activity. Inverse Simpson values showed less TCRbeta diversity in IBD patients than in their healthy co-twins.

Of note for this clonotype: The target antigen is unknown.

The authors made each sample's cDNA in eight separate reactions. One entry per CDR3 protein, without DNA, is what TCRdb gives after re-calling the 5' RACE reads. This table holds approximately 400,000 distinct CDR3 sequences. Germline CDR1 and CDR2: SEHNR and FQNEAQ (reference sequence). CDR3 length: 15 residues. What was sequenced was blood. The clonotype comes from a human donor with ulcerative colitis or Crohn's disease, or a healthy co-twin of an affected twin (not recorded which). The chain uses TRBV7-9 and TRBJ2-7; the D call of TRBD1 rests on TCRdb alone, since no DNA is present to check it. CDR3 amino acids: CASSLYPGETYEQYF. The variable domain in full, with the rest retrieved from reference TRBV7-9 and TRBJ2-7, is DTGVSQNPRHKITKRGQNVTFRCDPISEHNRLYWYRQTLGQGPEFLTYFQNEAQLEKSRLLSDRFSAERPKGSFSTLEIQRTEQGDSAMYLCASSLYPGETYEQYFGPGTRLTVT.